This T cell receptor (beta chain) was recorded in a study of OX40 agonist ivuxolimab in advanced cancers. The method was immunoSEQ multiplex PCR; TCRdb's version includes in-frame clones alone and lacks a portion of them. The sample has 20,000 to 25,000 clones, about 89% seen once. Unmatched junction bases numbered 2, after V lost 6 bases and J lost 1 base. The CDR3 extends over 15 amino acids. Germline assignment: CDR1 MRHNA and CDR2 SNTAGT. Material: CD4+ or CD8+ T cells sorted from blood, obtained in a trial of the OX40 agonist ivuxolimab. The V call is TRBV6-4, the J call TRBJ2-3; TRBD2 agrees at 12 bases. The receptor was derived from an adult with an advanced solid tumor such as melanoma, head and neck, liver or kidney cancer. CDR3 DNA: TGTGCCAGCAGCAGACTAGCGGGGGGCACAGATACGCAGTATTTT. Translation gives CASSRLAGGTDTQYF.